This TCR beta chain was captured in a study of T cell responses to AZD1222 COVID-19 vaccine. Study outcomes and limitations: A reported finding is that nearly half of spike-specific TCRs target unmutated variant regions.

Using immunoSEQ multiplex PCR, the repertoire was profiled, and TCRdb retains in-frame clones only, with some absent. The data contain approximately 150,000 clones, roughly nine tenths of them singletons. The CDR3 length is 14 residues. Germline trimming cut 3 bases from V and 6 bases from J; bases unmatched to any gene: 2. Germline CDR1 is SGHRS and CDR2 is YFSETQ. In this sample, this clone turned up a few times. Its matching antigen is unknown. The chain couples TRBV5-1 to TRBJ2-2; TRBD2 matches at 10 bases. This TCR was sampled from an adult who received the AZD1222 COVID-19 vaccine. Material: peripheral blood, obtained 28 days after the second AZD1222 dose. The DNA of the CDR3 is TGCGCCAGCAGCTGGACTAGCGGTTCCGGGGAGCTGTTTTTT. Translation: CASSWTSGSGELFF.